This T cell receptor (beta chain) was identified in a study of cytomegalovirus exposure and HLA in healthy donors. PCR employed 60 Vbeta and 13 Jbeta primers. This table comes from immunoSEQ multiplex PCR, and its TCRdb copy is limited to in-frame clones, with some not included. The sample has under 130,000 clones, more than 65% seen once. CDR1 and CDR2 from the germline V gene are KGHSH and LQKENI. V lost 2 bases and J 9 bases, leaving 11 bases between the germline ends. The CDR3 is 13 residues long. A remark on this clone: What it recognizes is unknown.

Study observations and caveats: Most CMV-associated TCR beta chains were later found to appear HLA-restricted. It was reported that the classifier diagnosed cytomegalovirus status with high specificity and sensitivity in both the original and validation cohorts. When a later analysis compared HLA-associated TCR beta chains with equally common others, the HLA-associated chains turned out to be more clonally expanded and to have lower generation probabilities. There were several of the most significant clusters that appeared linked to common viral pathogens in a later analysis.

The clonotype comes from a man between 40 and 49 years old in good health and CMV-seropositive. What was sequenced was PBMCs. V usage is TRBV18 and J usage is TRBJ2-1; unclear D gene. DNA for the CDR3: TGTGCCAGCTCACCAGAGGTGACGGGTGAGCAGTTCTTC. This translates into CASSPEVTGEQFF. Full variable domain (remainder filled in from reference TRBV18 and TRBJ2-1): NAGVMQNPRHLVRRRGQEARLRCSPMKGHSHVYWYRQLPEEGLKFMVYLQKENIIDESGMPKERFSAEFPKEGPSILRIQQVVRGDSAAYFCASSPEVTGEQFFGPGTRLTVL.